This T cell receptor (beta chain) was obtained from a study of cytomegalovirus exposure and HLA in healthy donors. General study points: Most of the CMV-associated TCR beta chains (in a later analysis) appeared to be HLA-restricted. In most subjects, TCR beta sequences reportedly gave accurate predictions of HLA-A and HLA-B alleles. In an earlier analysis, about 87% or about 30%: the productive usage of most TCR beta V segments. Cytomegalovirus-associated TCR beta chains were listed, numbering around 150.

Germline V gene data show CDR1 as SGHVS and CDR2 as FQNEAQ. The CDR3 totals 11 residues. Comment on this clone: Its antigen is not identified. The junction departs from the called germline gene at one end, perhaps through a read error.

PCR was performed using 60 Vbeta and 13 Jbeta primers. The table came from immunoSEQ multiplex PCR; TCRdb's copy has only in-frame clones and leaves some out. The data show 100,000 or so clones, roughly four fifths seen once. V and J are TRBV7-8 and TRBJ2-7; possible D gene TRBD2, 7 bases. The sequenced sample consisted of PBMCs. This clonotype originated in a man aged 35 to 55 in good health and CMV-seropositive. The CDR3 reads CATLEWGGQSF. CDR3 DNA: TGTGCCACCCTCGAGTGGGGGGGGCAATCCTTC.